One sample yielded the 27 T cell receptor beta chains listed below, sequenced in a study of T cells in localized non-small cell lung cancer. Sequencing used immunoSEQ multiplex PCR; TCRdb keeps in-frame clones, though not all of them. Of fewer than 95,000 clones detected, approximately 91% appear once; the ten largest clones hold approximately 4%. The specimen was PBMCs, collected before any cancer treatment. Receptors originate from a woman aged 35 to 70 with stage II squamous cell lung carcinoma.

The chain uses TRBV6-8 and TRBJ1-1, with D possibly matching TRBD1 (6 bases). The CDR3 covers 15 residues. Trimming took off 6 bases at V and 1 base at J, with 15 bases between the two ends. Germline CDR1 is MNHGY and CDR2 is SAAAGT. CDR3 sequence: CASSPLHRENTEAFF. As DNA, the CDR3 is TGTGCCAGCAGCCCGCTCCACAGGGAGAACACTGAAGCTTTCTTT.

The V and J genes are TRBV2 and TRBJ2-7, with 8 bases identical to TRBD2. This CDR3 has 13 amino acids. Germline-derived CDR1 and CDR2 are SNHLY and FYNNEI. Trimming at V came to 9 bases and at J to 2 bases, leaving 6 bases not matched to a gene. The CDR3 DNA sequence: TGTGCCAGTTGCGGGGGGCTTACCTACGAGCAGTACTTC. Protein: CASCGGLTYEQYF.

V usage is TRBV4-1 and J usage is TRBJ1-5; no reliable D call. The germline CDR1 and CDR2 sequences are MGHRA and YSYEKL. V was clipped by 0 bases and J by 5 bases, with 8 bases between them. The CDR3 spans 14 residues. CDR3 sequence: CASSQEFRDQPQHF. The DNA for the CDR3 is TGCGCCAGCAGCCAAGAGTTTCGGGATCAGCCCCAGCATTTT.

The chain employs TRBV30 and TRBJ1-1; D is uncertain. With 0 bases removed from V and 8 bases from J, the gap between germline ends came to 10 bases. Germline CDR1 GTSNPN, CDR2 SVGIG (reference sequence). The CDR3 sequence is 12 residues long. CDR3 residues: CAWSVGRREAFF. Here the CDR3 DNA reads TGTGCCTGGAGTGTAGGGCGTCGGGAAGCTTTCTTT.

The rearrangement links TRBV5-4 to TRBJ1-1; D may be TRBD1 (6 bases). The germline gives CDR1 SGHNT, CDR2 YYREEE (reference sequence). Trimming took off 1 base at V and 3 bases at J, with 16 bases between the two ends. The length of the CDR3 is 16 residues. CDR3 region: CASSLTGWMIDTEAFF. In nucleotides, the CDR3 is TGTGCCAGCAGCTTGACAGGGTGGATGATCGACACTGAAGCTTTCTTT.

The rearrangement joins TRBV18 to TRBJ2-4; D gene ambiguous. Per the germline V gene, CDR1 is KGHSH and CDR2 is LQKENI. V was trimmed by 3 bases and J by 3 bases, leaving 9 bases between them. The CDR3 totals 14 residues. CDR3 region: CASSPGQNKNIQYF. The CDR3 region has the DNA TGTGCCAGCTCACCTGGGCAAAACAAAAACATTCAGTACTTC.

CDR3 protein: CASRQTIYGYTF. In DNA form, the CDR3 reads TGTGCCAGCAGACAGACTATCTATGGCTACACCTTC. The V call is TRBV2, the J call TRBJ1-2, with no clear D. The V gene's germline CDR1 is SNHLY and CDR2 FYNNEI. CDR3 length equals 12 residues. Between the trimmed V and J ends, which lost 6 bases and 4 bases, there was a span of 9 bases.

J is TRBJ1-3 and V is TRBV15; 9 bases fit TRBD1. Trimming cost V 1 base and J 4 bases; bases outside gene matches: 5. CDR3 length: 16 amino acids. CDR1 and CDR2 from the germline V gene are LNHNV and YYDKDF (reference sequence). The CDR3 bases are TGTGCCACCAGCAGAGCCGGGACAGGGACCGGAAACACCATATATTTT. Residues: CATSRAGTGTGNTIYF.

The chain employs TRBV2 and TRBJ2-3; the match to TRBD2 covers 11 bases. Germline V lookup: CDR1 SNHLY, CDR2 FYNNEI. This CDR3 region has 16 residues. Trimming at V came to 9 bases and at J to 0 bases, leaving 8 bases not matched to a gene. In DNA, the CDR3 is TGTGCCAGTTGGGGGACTAGCGGAACTAGCACAGATACGCAGTATTTT. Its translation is CASWGTSGTSTDTQYF.

The CDR3 sequence is CASSQVTSSGLYEQYF. The DNA for the CDR3 is TGCGCCAGCAGCCAAGTAACGTCTAGCGGGCTTTACGAGCAGTACTTC. The chain employs TRBV4-1 and TRBJ2-7; 8 bases align to TRBD2. V dropped 1 base and J dropped 4; count of bases not matched to a gene: 9. Germline loops: CDR1 MGHRA, CDR2 YSYEKL. The CDR3 runs to 16 residues.

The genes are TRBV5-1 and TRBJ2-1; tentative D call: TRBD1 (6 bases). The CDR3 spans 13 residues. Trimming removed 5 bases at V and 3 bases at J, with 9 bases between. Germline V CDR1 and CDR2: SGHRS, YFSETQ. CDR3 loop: CASSPDSYNEQFF. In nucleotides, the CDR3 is TGCGCCAGCAGTCCGGACAGCTACAATGAGCAGTTCTTC.

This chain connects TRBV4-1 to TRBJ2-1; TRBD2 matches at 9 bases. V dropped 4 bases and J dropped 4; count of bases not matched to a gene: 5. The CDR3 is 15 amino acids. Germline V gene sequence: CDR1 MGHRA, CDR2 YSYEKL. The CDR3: CASSRTLAGYNEQFF. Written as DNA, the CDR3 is TGCGCCAGCAGCCGCACACTAGCGGGTTACAATGAGCAGTTCTTC.

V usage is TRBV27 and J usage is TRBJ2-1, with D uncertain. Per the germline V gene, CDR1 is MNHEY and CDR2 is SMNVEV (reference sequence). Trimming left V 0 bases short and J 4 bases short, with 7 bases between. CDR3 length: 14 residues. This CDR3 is CASSLSAQYNEQFF. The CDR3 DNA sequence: TGTGCCAGCAGTTTATCGGCACAATACAATGAGCAGTTCTTC.

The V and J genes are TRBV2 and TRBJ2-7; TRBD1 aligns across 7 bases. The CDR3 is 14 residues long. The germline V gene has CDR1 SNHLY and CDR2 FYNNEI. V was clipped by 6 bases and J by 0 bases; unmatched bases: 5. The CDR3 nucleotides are TGTGCCAGCAGGCGCAGGGGGTCCTCCTACGAGCAGTACTTC. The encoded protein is CASRRRGSSYEQYF.

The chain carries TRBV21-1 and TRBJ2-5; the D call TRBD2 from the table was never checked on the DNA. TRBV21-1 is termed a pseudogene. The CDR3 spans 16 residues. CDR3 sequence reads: CASSKWAGGPKETQYF. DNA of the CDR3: TGTGCCAGCAGCAAATGGGCGGGAGGGCCGAAAGAGACCCAGTACTTC.

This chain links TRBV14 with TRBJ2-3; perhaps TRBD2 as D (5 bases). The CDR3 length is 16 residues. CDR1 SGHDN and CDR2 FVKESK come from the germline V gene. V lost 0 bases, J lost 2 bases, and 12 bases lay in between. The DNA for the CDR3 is TGTGCCAGCAGCCAAGATTTAAGCGGAGTCACAGATACGCAGTATTTT. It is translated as CASSQDLSGVTDTQYF.

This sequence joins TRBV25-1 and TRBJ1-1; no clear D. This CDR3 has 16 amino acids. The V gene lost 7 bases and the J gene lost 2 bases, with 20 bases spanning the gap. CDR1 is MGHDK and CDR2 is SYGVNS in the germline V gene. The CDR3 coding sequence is TGTGCCAGCATGGGGTTTTTTGGTGGGGTCAACACTGAAGCTTTCTTT. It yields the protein CASMGFFGGVNTEAFF.

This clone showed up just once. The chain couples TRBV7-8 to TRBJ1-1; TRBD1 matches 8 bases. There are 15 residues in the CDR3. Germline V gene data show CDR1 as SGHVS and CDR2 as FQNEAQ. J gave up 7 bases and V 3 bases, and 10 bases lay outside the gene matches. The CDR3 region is CASSFGTGRGVEAFF. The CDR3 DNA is TGTGCCAGCAGCTTTGGGACAGGACGGGGGGTTGAAGCTTTCTTT.

The CDR3 is CASSSQNEKLFF. In DNA form, the CDR3 reads TGTGCCAGCAGCTCGCAAAATGAAAAACTGTTTTTT. The V call is TRBV6-5, the J call TRBJ1-4; D remains ambiguous. V lost 6 bases to trimming and J lost 5 bases, with 7 bases between them. This CDR3 comprises 12 residues. From germline, CDR1 is MNHEY and CDR2 SVGAGI.

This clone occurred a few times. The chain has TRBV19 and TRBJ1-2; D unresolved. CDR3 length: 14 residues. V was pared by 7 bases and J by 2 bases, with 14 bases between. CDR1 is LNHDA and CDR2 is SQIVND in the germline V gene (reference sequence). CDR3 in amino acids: CASTRQASNYGYTF. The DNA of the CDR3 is TGTGCCAGTACACGCCAAGCATCCAACTATGGCTACACCTTC.

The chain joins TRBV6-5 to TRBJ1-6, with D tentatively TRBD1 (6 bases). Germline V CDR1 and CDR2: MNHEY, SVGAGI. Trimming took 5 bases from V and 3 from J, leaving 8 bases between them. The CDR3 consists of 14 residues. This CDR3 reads CASSRDNYNSPLHF. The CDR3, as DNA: TGTGCCAGCAGTCGGGACAACTATAATTCACCCCTCCACTTT.

In DNA, the CDR3 is TGTGCCAGCTCGCACAGGGGGCGGTTGAGAGAGACCCAGTACTTC. It specifies CASSHRGRLRETQYF. The J gene is TRBJ2-5, the V gene TRBV18, with TRBD1 identical over 9 bases. The CDR3 contains 15 residues. J was trimmed by 4 bases and V by 6 bases; bases with no gene match: 9. Germline V CDR1 and CDR2: KGHSH, LQKENI.

This CDR3 reads CASSAFIGMNTEAFF. As DNA, the CDR3 is TGTGCCAGCAGTGCGTTTATAGGGATGAACACTGAAGCTTTCTTT. The genes are TRBV6-1 and TRBJ1-1; D is unresolved. This CDR3 spans 15 amino acids. Germline CDR1 MNHNS, CDR2 SASEGT. The V end lost 4 bases, the J end lost 0 bases, and 12 bases lay between the germline ends.

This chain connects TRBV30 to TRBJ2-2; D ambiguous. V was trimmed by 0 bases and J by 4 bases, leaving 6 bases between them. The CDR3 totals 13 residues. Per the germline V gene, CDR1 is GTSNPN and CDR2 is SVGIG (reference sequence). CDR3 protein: CAWSVRVTGELFF. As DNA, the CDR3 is TGTGCCTGGAGTGTACGGGTCACCGGGGAGCTGTTTTTT.

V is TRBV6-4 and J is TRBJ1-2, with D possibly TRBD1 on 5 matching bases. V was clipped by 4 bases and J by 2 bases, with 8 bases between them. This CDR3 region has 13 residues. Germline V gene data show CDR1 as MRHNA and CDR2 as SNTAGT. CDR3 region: CASSGGSNYGYTF. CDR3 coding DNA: TGTGCCAGCAGTGGGGGGTCCAACTATGGCTACACCTTC.

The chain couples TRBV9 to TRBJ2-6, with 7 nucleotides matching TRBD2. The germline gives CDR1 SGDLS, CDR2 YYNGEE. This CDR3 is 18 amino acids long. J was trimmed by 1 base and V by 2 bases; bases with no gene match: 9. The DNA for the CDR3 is TGTGCCAGCAGCGTCGGGACGGGAGGCAAATCTGGGGCCAACGTCCTGACTTTC. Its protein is CASSVGTGGKSGANVLTF.

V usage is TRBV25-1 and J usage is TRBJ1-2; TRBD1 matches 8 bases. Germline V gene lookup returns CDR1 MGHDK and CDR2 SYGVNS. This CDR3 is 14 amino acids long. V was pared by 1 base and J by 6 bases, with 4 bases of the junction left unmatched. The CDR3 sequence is CASSEFGRGHGYTF. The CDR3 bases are TGTGCCAGCAGTGAATTTGGCAGGGGGCATGGCTACACCTTC.